The entry below gives a single TCR beta chain sequence along with its context. Trimming shortened V by 4 bases and J by 4 bases, and 11 bases separated the two germline ends. This CDR3 has 12 residues. The germline gives CDR1 SQVTM, CDR2 ANQGSEA. This entry belongs to a study of blood T cell repertoires in COVID-19. For the study at large: Spain, Italy and the United States supplied samples that represented acute and convalescent COVID-19. PBMCs, B-cell-depleted T cells, or T cells provided the cDNA or gDNA that made up the material.

Using immunoSEQ multiplex PCR, the repertoire was profiled, and TCRdb retains in-frame clones only, with some absent. The sample yields about 240,000 clones, roughly 90% seen once. This receptor was taken from a man aged 55 to 70 with acute or convalescent COVID-19. The rearrangement links TRBV29-1 to TRBJ2-7, with D perhaps matching TRBD1 (6 bases). The sequenced sample was peripheral blood. The CDR3 DNA reads TGCAGCGTTGTGGGGCAGGGGTACGAGCAGTACTTC. It translates to CSVVGQGYEQYF.